Listed here are 4 T cell receptor beta chains from one sample, sequenced in a study of blood T cells in healthy people across ages. With a J-beta primer mix and a sample-barcoded 5' primer, a second PCR ran roughly 6 to 11 cycles. One entry per CDR3 protein results from TCRdb running MiXCR on the 5' RACE reads. This table holds some 370,000 distinct CDR3 sequences, approximately 51% found once. Sequenced input: blood. All receptors derive from a man between 60 and 70 years old in good health.

The chain carries TRBV20-1 and TRBJ2-1; D possibly corresponds to TRBD2 (6 bases). CDR1 DFQATT and CDR2 SNEGSKA come from the germline V gene (reference sequence). CDR3 size: 11 residues. The V and J ends lost 6 bases and 15 bases respectively, with 18 bases between them. In nucleotides, the CDR3 is TGCAGTGCAAGGCGGCAGGGACTCGCGTTCTTC. Amino acids: CSARRQGLAFF.

The gene calls are TRBV28 and TRBJ2-1; no reliable D call. Germline CDR1 and CDR2: MDHEN and SYDVKM. The ends were cut back, 6 bases at V and 0 bases at J, with 12 bases in the middle. CDR3 length: 15 amino acids. CDR3 nucleotide sequence: TGTGCCAGCAGCTCAGCTGTGAGCTCCTACAATGAGCAGTTCTTC. Translation gives CASSSAVSSYNEQFF.

J is TRBJ2-7 and V is TRBV29-1, with 15 nucleotides matching TRBD2. V trimming: 4 bases; J trimming: 4 bases; junction bases outside the gene matches: 5. Germline CDR1 reads SQVTM; CDR2 reads ANQGSEA. CDR3 length equals 15 residues. CDR3 amino acids: CSVGTSGRAYYEQYF. Here the CDR3 DNA reads TGCAGCGTTGGGACTAGCGGGAGGGCTTATTACGAGCAGTACTTC.

The chain is built from TRBV28 and TRBJ2-7, with D tentatively TRBD1 (6 bases). This CDR3 region has 14 residues. Trimming took 6 bases from V and 1 from J, leaving 13 bases between them. In germline, CDR1 is MDHEN, CDR2 SYDVKM. The CDR3 bases are TGTGCCAGCAGGGGGGCCACGGCGTCCTACGAGCAGTACTTC. The encoded protein is CASRGATASYEQYF.